This is a list of T cell receptor beta chains from one sample in a study of cytomegalovirus exposure and HLA in healthy donors. The method was immunoSEQ multiplex PCR; TCRdb's version includes in-frame clones alone and lacks a portion of them. This table has under 70,000 clones, approximately 84% appearing once. Sequenced sample: PBMCs. The source is a middle-aged man in good health and CMV-seronegative. CDR3s include the opening cysteine and the closing phenylalanine or tryptophan. The D gene is left open where the match is weak. Size tells how often a clone was seen (once, few, many) or the class of an expanded clone, and some rows leave it out.

TRBD1 | TRBJ2-2 | NA | TRBV10-2 | CASSATGGGTGELFF | TGTGCCAGCAGCGCAACAGGGGGCGGCACCGGGGAGCTGTTTTTT
TRBD2 | TRBJ2-3 | NA | TRBV11-2 | CASSTRAGGLSDTQYF | TGTGCCAGCAGCACTCGAGCGGGGGGGCTCTCGGATACGCAGTATTTT
TRBD1 | TRBJ2-2 | few | TRBV9 | CASSVGTGNTGELFF | TGTGCCAGCAGCGTTGGGACAGGGAACACCGGGGAGCTGTTTTTT
NA | TRBJ2-1 | NA | TRBV5-3 | CARSLGCPSSYNEQFF | TGTGCCAGAAGCTTGGGCTGCCCTAGCTCCTACAATGAGCAGTTCTTC
NA | TRBJ1-2 | NA | TRBV6-1 | CASSVENYGYTF | TGTGCCAGCAGTGTGGAGAACTATGGCTACACCTTC
NA | TRBJ1-2 | NA | TRBV29-1 | CSVDWQAYYGYTF | TGCAGCGTTGATTGGCAGGCCTACTATGGCTACACCTTC
TRBD2 | TRBJ2-4 | NA | TRBV5-8 | CASRENSGGAKNIQYF | TGTGCCAGCAGGGAAAATAGCGGGGGGGCCAAAAACATTCAGTACTTC
NA | TRBJ2-5 | NA | TRBV5-8 | CASSLETGGETQYF | TGTGCCAGCAGCTTGGAGACAGGCGGGGAGACCCAGTACTTC
NA | TRBJ1-1 | few | TRBV11-1 | CASSLAPAGMNTEAFF | TGTGCCAGCAGCTTAGCCCCCGCCGGGATGAACACTGAAGCTTTCTTT
TRBD2 | TRBJ2-1 | once | TRBV27 | CASRPSGGANEQFF | TGTGCCAGCAGACCTAGCGGGGGGGCCAATGAGCAGTTCTTC
TRBD1 | TRBJ2-1 | NA | TRBV6-5 | CASSYYQRTGSEQFF | TGTGCCAGCAGTTACTACCAAAGGACAGGGTCTGAGCAGTTCTTC
NA | TRBJ2-4 | NA | TRBV6-4 | CASSDVALAKNIQYF | TGTGCCAGCAGTGATGTTGCACTAGCCAAAAACATTCAGTACTTC
TRBD1 | TRBJ2-7 | NA | TRBV5-6 | CASSLEDRGRDYEQYF | TGTGCCAGCAGCTTGGAAGACAGGGGAAGAGACTACGAGCAGTACTTC
TRBD1 | TRBJ1-2 | NA | TRBV5-4 | CASSLADRGNGYTF | TGTGCCAGCAGCTTGGCCGACAGGGGGAATGGCTACACCTTC
NA | TRBJ1-1 | NA | TRBV11-3 | CASSLGPNTEAFF | TGTGCCAGCAGCTTAGGGCCGAACACTGAAGCTTTCTTT
TRBD1 | TRBJ2-7 | NA | TRBV6-1 | CASRGPGQGTYEQYF | TGTGCCAGCAGGGGACCCGGACAGGGAACCTACGAGCAGTACTTC
TRBD2 | TRBJ2-3 | NA | TRBV7-9 | CASSYSSGGAVGTDTQYF | TGTGCCAGCAGCTATTCTAGCGGGGGGGCCGTAGGCACAGATACGCAGTATTTT
TRBD2 | TRBJ2-7 | NA | TRBV6-5 | CASSYLAGGDEQYF | TGTGCCAGCAGTTACTTGGCGGGGGGGGACGAGCAGTACTTC
TRBD1 | TRBJ2-3 | once | TRBV2 | CASRGTGGGGDTQYF | TGTGCCAGCAGAGGGACAGGGGGCGGCGGAGATACGCAGTATTTT
NA | TRBJ1-5 | NA | TRBV30 | CAWSVEGRNQPQHF | TGTGCCTGGAGTGTAGAGGGGAGGAATCAGCCCCAGCATTTT
NA | TRBJ2-2 | NA | TRBV4-3 | CASSPYGGVRNTGELFF | TGCGCCAGCAGCCCCTATGGCGGGGTCAGGAACACCGGGGAGCTGTTTTTT
TRBD1 | TRBJ1-5 | NA | TRBV7-8 | CASSKDRGKINQPQHF | TGTGCCAGCAGCAAGGACAGGGGGAAAATCAATCAGCCCCAGCATTTT
NA | TRBJ1-4 | NA | TRBV7-6 | CASSFRASNEKLFF | TGTGCCAGCAGCTTCAGGGCCTCTAATGAAAAACTGTTTTTT
TRBD1 | TRBJ2-2 | NA | TRBV7-2 | CASSLNMGQGFWTGELFF | TGTGCCAGCAGCTTAAATATGGGACAGGGTTTTTGGACCGGGGAGCTGTTTTTT
TRBD1 | TRBJ1-1 | NA | TRBV9 | CASSARDREVAEAFF | TGTGCCAGCAGCGCCCGGGACAGGGAAGTTGCTGAAGCTTTCTTT
TRBD1 | TRBJ2-7 | once | TRBV5-8 | CASSLYRGRDEQYF | TGTGCCAGCAGCTTGTACAGGGGGCGCGACGAGCAGTACTTC
TRBD1 | TRBJ1-6 | once | TRBV6-7 | CASRPNPGQGWSPLHF | TGTGCCAGCAGACCTAATCCGGGACAGGGGTGGTCACCCCTCCACTTT
TRBD1 | TRBJ1-4 | NA | TRBV6-4 | CAVTGQKHEKLFF | TGTGCCGTTACGGGACAGAAGCATGAAAAACTGTTTTTT
TRBD1 | TRBJ1-2 | NA | TRBV6-1 | CASRRTGGDGYTF | TGTGCCAGCAGACGGACAGGGGGAGACGGCTACACCTTC